These T cell receptor beta chains were read from a single sample in a study of blood T cell repertoires in COVID-19. Only in-frame clones appear in the TCRdb table, and some are missing; sequencing was by immunoSEQ multiplex PCR. The sample carries over 20,000 clones, roughly nine tenths recorded once. Sequenced material: peripheral blood. These receptors were collected from a man between 65 and 80 years old with acute or convalescent COVID-19. CDR3s include the opening cysteine and the closing phenylalanine or tryptophan. The order of the fields is CDR3 DNA, CDR3 protein, D gene, clone size, V gene, J gene. The D gene is left open where the match is weak. Expanded clones get a size class; other rows say once, few or many, or leave the size out.

CDR3nt: TGTGCCAGCAGACCGGGCCAGGGGGCCCAAGAGACCCAGTACTTC
CDR3aa: CASRPGQGAQETQYF
d_gene: TRBD1
abundance: NA
v_gene: TRBV28
j_gene: TRBJ2-5

CDR3nt: TGTGCCAGCAGCTTCGCCCTGTCGGGGGGCCCTGAAGCTTTCTTT
CDR3aa: CASSFALSGGPEAFF
d_gene: NA
abundance: NA
v_gene: TRBV7-9
j_gene: TRBJ1-1

CDR3nt: TGTGCCAGTAGCATAATGACTAGCGGCCACAATGAGCAGTTCTTC
CDR3aa: CASSIMTSGHNEQFF
d_gene: TRBD2
abundance: NA
v_gene: TRBV19
j_gene: TRBJ2-1

CDR3nt: TGTGCCAGCAGCAACCGGACAGGGGTCACTGAAGCTTTCTTT
CDR3aa: CASSNRTGVTEAFF
d_gene: TRBD1
abundance: once
v_gene: TRBV9
j_gene: TRBJ1-1

CDR3nt: TGCGCCAGCAGCCCGACTAGCGGGAACACCGGGGAGCTGTTTTTT
CDR3aa: CASSPTSGNTGELFF
d_gene: TRBD2
abundance: NA
v_gene: TRBV5-1
j_gene: TRBJ2-2

CDR3nt: TGTGCCAGCAGTTATCCTGACACCCACACCGGGGAGCTGTTTTTT
CDR3aa: CASSYPDTHTGELFF
d_gene: NA
abundance: NA
v_gene: TRBV6-2/TRBV6-3
j_gene: TRBJ2-2

CDR3nt: TGTGCCAGTCGAACTGGGACAGGGGGAGGGAATGAGCAGTTCTTC
CDR3aa: CASRTGTGGGNEQFF
d_gene: TRBD1
abundance: NA
v_gene: TRBV28
j_gene: TRBJ2-1

CDR3nt: TGCAGTGCTAGTCCCGGGGATGGCTACACCTTC
CDR3aa: CSASPGDGYTF
d_gene: NA
abundance: few
v_gene: TRBV20-1
j_gene: TRBJ1-2

CDR3nt: TGTGCCAGCAGCTTATTAACTAGCGCATCCTACGAGCAGTACTTC
CDR3aa: CASSLLTSASYEQYF
d_gene: TRBD2
abundance: NA
v_gene: TRBV5-6
j_gene: TRBJ2-7

CDR3nt: TGTGCCAGCAGCACAGTTCAGGGCACTGAAGCTTTCTTT
CDR3aa: CASSTVQGTEAFF
d_gene: NA
abundance: NA
v_gene: TRBV7-2
j_gene: TRBJ1-1

CDR3nt: TGTGCCAGAAGCTTGGTCAGGGAAGCTTTCTTT
CDR3aa: CARSLVREAFF
d_gene: NA
abundance: NA
v_gene: TRBV5-3
j_gene: TRBJ1-1

CDR3nt: TGTGCCAGTAGTATAGCTTCCTCCGGGACACGTCGCTCCTACAATGAGCAGTTCTTC
CDR3aa: CASSIASSGTRRSYNEQFF
d_gene: NA
abundance: NA
v_gene: TRBV19
j_gene: TRBJ2-1

CDR3nt: TGTGCCAGCAGTGAAGTAAGAGGGAACTATGGCTACACCTTC
CDR3aa: CASSEVRGNYGYTF
d_gene: NA
abundance: NA
v_gene: TRBV6-1
j_gene: TRBJ1-2

CDR3nt: TGTGCCAGCAACCAAGGGCGGAGAGGGTGGGAGACCCAGTACTTC
CDR3aa: CASNQGRRGWETQYF
d_gene: NA
abundance: few
v_gene: TRBV5-6
j_gene: TRBJ2-5

CDR3nt: TGTGCCAGCTCATCGACGGACAGGGGGCAGTACAATGAGCAGTTCTTC
CDR3aa: CASSSTDRGQYNEQFF
d_gene: TRBD1
abundance: NA
v_gene: TRBV18
j_gene: TRBJ2-1

CDR3nt: TGCGCCAGCAGCCGGGGACAGGGGGCAGGTGGGGCCAACGTCCTGACTTTC
CDR3aa: CASSRGQGAGGANVLTF
d_gene: TRBD1
abundance: once
v_gene: TRBV5-1
j_gene: TRBJ2-6

CDR3nt: TGTGCCAGCAGCGCTTGGCACACAAACACCGGGGAGCTGTTTTTT
CDR3aa: CASSAWHTNTGELFF
d_gene: NA
abundance: NA
v_gene: TRBV7-2
j_gene: TRBJ2-2

CDR3nt: TGCAGCGTTACCTGGGGGGAAGTACGGCATTTT
CDR3aa: CSVTWGEVRHF
d_gene: NA
abundance: NA
v_gene: TRBV29-1
j_gene: TRBJ1-5

CDR3nt: TGCAGTGCTTCCGGAGATACGCAGTATTTT
CDR3aa: CSASGDTQYF
d_gene: NA
abundance: NA
v_gene: TRBV20-1
j_gene: TRBJ2-3

CDR3nt: TGTGCCAGTTCACCCTTCCGGACAGGGGATCGTGACTATGGCTACACCTTC
CDR3aa: CASSPFRTGDRDYGYTF
d_gene: TRBD1
abundance: once
v_gene: TRBV19
j_gene: TRBJ1-2

CDR3nt: TGTGCCAGCAGATCGGGACAGGGGGCCCCAGAGACCCAGTACTTC
CDR3aa: CASRSGQGAPETQYF
d_gene: TRBD1
abundance: NA
v_gene: TRBV5-4
j_gene: TRBJ2-5

CDR3nt: TGTGCCAGCAGCGCCCGGACAGGGACTATCGGTACGCAGTATTTT
CDR3aa: CASSARTGTIGTQYF
d_gene: NA
abundance: NA
v_gene: TRBV9
j_gene: TRBJ2-3

CDR3nt: TGTGCCAGCCTGGGACAGGGGTTCAATCAGCCCCAGCATTTT
CDR3aa: CASLGQGFNQPQHF
d_gene: TRBD1
abundance: NA
v_gene: TRBV28
j_gene: TRBJ1-5

CDR3nt: TGCAGCGTGACAGAGTACGAGCAGTACTTC
CDR3aa: CSVTEYEQYF
d_gene: NA
abundance: NA
v_gene: TRBV29-1
j_gene: TRBJ2-7

CDR3nt: TGTGCCAGTGCGGCTGGAAACACCATATATTTT
CDR3aa: CASAAGNTIYF
d_gene: NA
abundance: NA
v_gene: TRBV19
j_gene: TRBJ1-3

CDR3nt: TGTGCCAGCAGCTCCGTGGTGCAGGGGATTGAAGCTTTCTTT
CDR3aa: CASSSVVQGIEAFF
d_gene: NA
abundance: NA
v_gene: TRBV2
j_gene: TRBJ1-1

CDR3nt: TGTGCCAGCACCGTCGGGACAGGGGTGTCGTACGAGCAGTACTTC
CDR3aa: CASTVGTGVSYEQYF
d_gene: TRBD1
abundance: NA
v_gene: TRBV28
j_gene: TRBJ2-7

CDR3nt: TGTGCCAGCTCACCAGACTCATTGGCGGGAAACACCATATATTTT
CDR3aa: CASSPDSLAGNTIYF
d_gene: NA
abundance: NA
v_gene: TRBV18
j_gene: TRBJ1-3

CDR3nt: TGTGCCAGCTCACCAGAGCGAGCGGGAGCGGGAGATACGCAGTATTTT
CDR3aa: CASSPERAGAGDTQYF
d_gene: TRBD2
abundance: NA
v_gene: TRBV18
j_gene: TRBJ2-3

CDR3nt: TGCAGCGTTGTACAGGGGCCCCTTTTCTTC
CDR3aa: CSVVQGPLFF
d_gene: TRBD1
abundance: NA
v_gene: TRBV29-1
j_gene: TRBJ1-2

CDR3nt: TGTGCCAGCGGGCTAGCGGGAACTGGGGAGCTGTTTTTT
CDR3aa: CASGLAGTGELFF
d_gene: TRBD2
abundance: NA
v_gene: TRBV6-6
j_gene: TRBJ2-2

CDR3nt: TGCGCCAGCAGCGGGGGAGGAGGACCTGACAATTCACCCCTCCACTTT
CDR3aa: CASSGGGGPDNSPLHF
d_gene: NA
abundance: NA
v_gene: TRBV5-1
j_gene: TRBJ1-6

CDR3nt: TGTGCCAGCAGTCCCCCGGGACTAGCGGGAGTTGAGACCCAGTACTTC
CDR3aa: CASSPPGLAGVETQYF
d_gene: TRBD2
abundance: NA
v_gene: TRBV28
j_gene: TRBJ2-5

CDR3nt: TGTGCCAGCAGCTCAGACAGGGGGCAATGGGGAGCTTTCTTT
CDR3aa: CASSSDRGQWGAFF
d_gene: TRBD1
abundance: NA
v_gene: TRBV5-6
j_gene: TRBJ1-1

CDR3nt: TGTGCCAGCAGTTTAAGAGGAGGCAATGAGCAGTTCTTC
CDR3aa: CASSLRGGNEQFF
d_gene: NA
abundance: NA
v_gene: TRBV27
j_gene: TRBJ2-1

CDR3nt: TGTGCCAGCAGCTTGTTGCCAGGGACTGAAGCTTTCTTT
CDR3aa: CASSLLPGTEAFF
d_gene: NA
abundance: NA
v_gene: TRBV5-5
j_gene: TRBJ1-1

CDR3nt: TGTGCCAGCAGCAAAACAGGGGTCGGGACTGAAGCTTTCTTT
CDR3aa: CASSKTGVGTEAFF
d_gene: TRBD1
abundance: NA
v_gene: TRBV6-5
j_gene: TRBJ1-1

CDR3nt: TGTGCCAGCAGTTTCTCCCCCGGGAGCACCTACGAGCAGTACTTC
CDR3aa: CASSFSPGSTYEQYF
d_gene: NA
abundance: NA
v_gene: TRBV27
j_gene: TRBJ2-7

CDR3nt: TGTGCCAGCAGCCAAGATCAGGGGGTCTATGGCTACACCTTC
CDR3aa: CASSQDQGVYGYTF
d_gene: TRBD1
abundance: NA
v_gene: TRBV14
j_gene: TRBJ1-2

CDR3nt: TGCGCCAGCAGCTTGGATGACAGGGCGTACGGGGAGCTGTTTTTT
CDR3aa: CASSLDDRAYGELFF
d_gene: TRBD1
abundance: NA
v_gene: TRBV5-1
j_gene: TRBJ2-2

CDR3nt: TGTGCCAGAAGCTTGGCACAGGGGGCTGGAAACACCATATATTTT
CDR3aa: CARSLAQGAGNTIYF
d_gene: TRBD1
abundance: NA
v_gene: TRBV5-3
j_gene: TRBJ1-3

CDR3nt: TGTGCCAGCAGTTACTCAAGACGGGGGGCGGCCGGGGAGCTGTTTTTT
CDR3aa: CASSYSRRGAAGELFF
d_gene: NA
abundance: NA
v_gene: TRBV6-5
j_gene: TRBJ2-2

CDR3nt: TGTGCCAGCAGCCTTGACGGGACAGTCTCTGAAAAACTGTTTTTT
CDR3aa: CASSLDGTVSEKLFF
d_gene: TRBD1
abundance: NA
v_gene: TRBV7-8
j_gene: TRBJ1-4

CDR3nt: TGTGCCAGCAGGCGCCCTGCGGGAGAAGAGACCCAGTACTTC
CDR3aa: CASRRPAGEETQYF
d_gene: TRBD2
abundance: once
v_gene: TRBV6-5
j_gene: TRBJ2-5

CDR3nt: TGTGCCACCAGCCGACCTTTACTAGCAGAAGAGACCCAGTACTTC
CDR3aa: CATSRPLLAEETQYF
d_gene: NA
abundance: once
v_gene: TRBV15
j_gene: TRBJ2-5

CDR3nt: TGTGCCAGCGGGGAGACTGGGGCCAACGTCCTGACTTTC
CDR3aa: CASGETGANVLTF
d_gene: NA
abundance: NA
v_gene: TRBV9
j_gene: TRBJ2-6

CDR3nt: TGTGCCAGCGGTAGACCCGTGGGGCCCCGCATAGCGGACAAAAACATTCAGTACTTC
CDR3aa: CASGRPVGPRIADKNIQYF
d_gene: NA
abundance: NA
v_gene: TRBV2
j_gene: TRBJ2-4

CDR3nt: TGTGCCAGCGGAGGGTACCTCAATCAGCCCCAGCATTTT
CDR3aa: CASGGYLNQPQHF
d_gene: NA
abundance: once
v_gene: TRBV6-5
j_gene: TRBJ1-5

CDR3nt: TGTGCCAGCAGCTCAGGGGCATCTGGAAACACCATATATTTT
CDR3aa: CASSSGASGNTIYF
d_gene: NA
abundance: NA
v_gene: TRBV7-2
j_gene: TRBJ1-3

CDR3nt: TGCAGTGCTAGTCCCTGGGGTAGCGGGCTTCCCACAGATACGCAGTATTTT
CDR3aa: CSASPWGSGLPTDTQYF
d_gene: TRBD2
abundance: NA
v_gene: TRBV20-1
j_gene: TRBJ2-3

CDR3nt: TGTGCCAGCAGTCGGGACAGTCGGGTCACCGGGGAGCTGTTTTTT
CDR3aa: CASSRDSRVTGELFF
d_gene: TRBD1
abundance: NA
v_gene: TRBV28
j_gene: TRBJ2-2

CDR3nt: TGCGCCAGCAGCTTCTGGACAGGGAGCTACGAGCAGTACTTC
CDR3aa: CASSFWTGSYEQYF
d_gene: TRBD1
abundance: NA
v_gene: TRBV5-1
j_gene: TRBJ2-7